The 2 T cell receptor beta chains below all came from one sample that was sequenced in a study of T cells after posttransplantation cyclophosphamide. Using immunoSEQ multiplex PCR, the repertoire was profiled, and TCRdb retains in-frame clones only, with some absent. Of around 9,900 clones in the sample, about 91% are singletons; the top ten hold 1.6%. Material for sequencing was memory CD4+ T cells sorted from PBMCs. Receptors were obtained from a woman aged 55-70 years in good health, CMV-negative, and a related stem cell transplant donor.

The chain employs TRBV19 and TRBJ2-6; 8 bases are shared with TRBD1. Germline CDR1 is LNHDA and CDR2 is SQIVND (reference sequence). CDR3 length: 15 amino acids. V trimming: 6 bases; J trimming: 2 bases; junction bases outside the gene matches: 3. The CDR3 sequence: CASREQGAGANVLTF. The CDR3 DNA is TGTGCCAGTAGGGAACAGGGGGCTGGGGCCAACGTCCTGACTTTC.

The J gene is TRBJ2-1, the V gene TRBV7-2, with D unresolved. CDR3 length: 14 residues. Per the germline V gene, CDR1 is SGHTA and CDR2 is FQGNSA. The V end was cut by 5 bases, the J end by 3 bases, with 11 bases between. The chain's CDR3 is CASSPKAGYNEQFF. In DNA form, the CDR3 reads TGTGCCAGCAGCCCGAAAGCCGGCTACAATGAGCAGTTCTTC.